What follows are 8 T cell receptor beta chains derived from one specimen sequenced in a study of T-cell reconstitution after alpha-beta-depleted transplantation in children. Unique molecular identifiers featured in how the TCRbeta library was prepared. Each CDR3 protein gets one entry after TCRdb re-called the PCR reads with MiXCR. Among approximately 350,000 distinct CDR3 sequences listed, about 14% were seen once. Sequenced here: PBMCs, sampled from the stem cell graft. All receptors derive from a human donor who donated a stem cell graft to a child with Fanconi anemia.

This clonotype was found a few times. The genes are TRBV6-5 and TRBJ2-2; maybe TRBD2 (6 bases). The CDR3 runs to 15 residues. Trimming shortened V by 2 bases and J by 7 bases, and 14 bases separated the two germline ends. Germline CDR1 is MNHEY and CDR2 is SVGAGI. CDR3 sequence: CASSYAAGPGGELFF. The CDR3 DNA is TGTGCCAGCAGTTACGCGGCGGGACCGGGCGGGGAGCTGTTTTTT.

This clonotype was picked up many times. The rearrangement joins TRBV7-2 to TRBJ2-2; D is uncertain. Germline lookup yields CDR1 SGHTA and CDR2 FQGNSA. CDR3 size: 14 residues. V lost 5 bases, J lost 6 bases, and 13 bases lay in between. CDR3 nucleotide sequence: TGTGCCAGCAGCACTATCTGGGGTTCCGGGGAGCTGTTTTTT. This translates into CASSTIWGSGELFF.

This clonotype was found many times. CDR3 nucleotides: TGTGCCAGCAGGCGCGCTGGCACCTACGAGCAGTACGTC. It translates to CASRRAGTYEQYV. This chain uses TRBV6-2 or TRBV6-3 with TRBJ2-7; D is undetermined. This CDR3 contains 13 residues. From germline, CDR1 is MNHEY and CDR2 SVGEGT. V gave up 6 bases and J gave up 2 bases, with 11 bases separating them.

With respect to this clonotype: One end of the junction fails to match germline, which may point to a read error. This chain connects TRBV27 to TRBJ1-4; 7 nucleotides line up with TRBD1. CDR3 length equals 15 residues. The germline V gene encodes CDR1 MNHEY and CDR2 SMNVEV (reference sequence). The CDR3 bases are TGTGCCAGCAGTTGGAGAGGACAGGAGGGGGGAAAACCGTTTTTT. It encodes CASSWRGQEGGKPFF.

The table lists this clonotype with a few counts. The CDR3 loop is CASSSGAGGSEGYTF. Written as DNA, the CDR3 is TGTGCCAGCAGCTCCGGGGCAGGGGGATCGGAAGGCTACACCTTC. The chain couples TRBV11-2 to TRBJ1-2; 7 nucleotides align to TRBD1. The ends lost 4 bases at V and 8 bases at J; junction bases unmatched: 13. This CDR3 contains 15 residues. CDR1 is SGHAT, CDR2 FQNNGV, per germline. Together with reference TRBV11-2 and TRBJ1-2, the CDR3 gives the full variable domain: EAGVAQSPRYKIIEKRQSVAFWCNPISGHATLYWYQQILGQGPKLLIQFQNNGVVDDSQLPKDRFSAERLKGVDSTLKIQPAKLEDSAVYLCASSSGAGGSEGYTFGSGTRLTVV.

This clonotype was recorded a few times. The chain uses TRBV5-1 and TRBJ2-1; TRBD2 aligns across 11 bases. CDR1 is SGHRS, CDR2 YFSETQ, per germline. The length of the CDR3 is 14 residues. The trim removed 3 bases at V and 9 bases at J, leaving 5 bases unmatched. Written as DNA, the CDR3 is TGCGCCAGCAGCTCCACTAGCGGGGGAGCTGAGCAGTTCTTC. Translation gives CASSSTSGGAEQFF.

This clonotype occurred a few times. The genes are TRBV5-1 and TRBJ2-5; TRBD1 matches 8 bases. In germline, CDR1 is SGHRS, CDR2 YFSETQ. V trimming: 1 base; J trimming: 5 bases; junction bases outside the gene matches: 22. CDR3 length: 20 residues. The CDR3 reads CASSLHLSKGQVKSRETQYF. CDR3 nucleotides: TGCGCCAGCAGCTTGCACTTATCAAAGGGACAGGTGAAGTCGCGGGAGACCCAGTACTTC.

In this sample, this clonotype turned up a few times. The CDR3 coding sequence is TGTGCCAGCAGCCTGCATAGGGGTCCGGCTTTCTTT. It yields the protein CASSLHRGPAFF. V and J are TRBV9 and TRBJ1-1, with D perhaps matching TRBD1 (5 bases). Trimming cost V 4 bases and J 11 bases, with 15 bases left between them. The CDR3 sequence is 12 residues long. Germline V lookup: CDR1 SGDLS, CDR2 YYNGEE.